Each of the 6 T cell receptor beta chains below was sequenced from the same sample in a study of CD8+ T cells in alopecia areata. Following RNA extraction, reverse transcription yielded cDNA that acted as the sequencing template. The assay was immunoSEQ multiplex PCR, and TCRdb's table has in-frame clones only and misses some. In the table there are about 210,000 clones, around two fifths of which are singletons. Treatment: oral pan-JAK inhibitor, 5-10 mg twice daily. This specimen consisted of CD4+ T cells sorted from blood, obtained between weeks 36 and 40, from a patient treated with tofacitinib. The receptors here all came from a human donor with alopecia areata.

The rearrangement uses TRBV27 and TRBJ2-2; D might be TRBD1 (7 bases). Deletions cut 3 bases from V and 2 bases from J, with 19 bases between. CDR3 size: 18 residues. CDR1 and CDR2 from the germline V gene are MNHEY and SMNVEV (reference sequence). The CDR3 DNA sequence: TGTGCCAGCAGTTTTGGAGGGGGCTTTATCTATAACACCGGGGAGCTGTTTTTT. It encodes CASSFGGGFIYNTGELFF.

V and J are TRBV30 and TRBJ1-1; tentatively, D is TRBD1 (6 bases). The V and J ends lost 7 bases and 1 base respectively, with 25 bases between them. The CDR3 spans 17 residues. Germline CDR1 is GTSNPN and CDR2 is SVGIG (reference sequence). The CDR3 is CALSRQRGKSENTEAFF. CDR3 sequence (DNA): TGTGCCTTGTCAAGACAAAGGGGGAAGTCGGAGAACACTGAAGCTTTCTTT.

J is TRBJ2-7 and V is TRBV7-9; D may match TRBD1 or TRBD2 (5 bases each). Germline CDR1 and CDR2: SEHNR and FQNEAQ (reference sequence). The CDR3 has 12 amino acids. The ends were cut back, 5 bases at V and 2 bases at J, with 7 bases in the middle. CDR3 bases: TGTGCCAGCAGCGGGGACGCCTACGAGCAGTACTTC. It translates to CASSGDAYEQYF.

Points on this clone: This clone may be a read error of a much larger clone one base away. The rearrangement uses TRBV4-2 and TRBJ2-5; D gene ambiguous. Gene TRBJ2-7 matches the end of the DNA better, so the J call may be wrong. Germline V gene data show CDR1 as LGHNA and CDR2 as YNFKEQ. The length of the CDR3 is 12 residues. This chain's CDR3 is CASSQAAGEQYF. CDR3 DNA sequence: TGTGCCAGCAGCCAGGCTGCTGGCGAGCAGTACTTC.

The V call is TRBV25-1, the J call TRBJ2-4, with a tentative D call TRBD2 (6 bases). This CDR3 region has 15 residues. V was clipped by 1 base and J by 6 bases, with 13 bases between them. CDR1 is MGHDK, CDR2 SYGVNS, per germline. The CDR3 sequence is CASSELRGAGNIQYF. DNA for the CDR3: TGTGCCAGCAGTGAATTGCGGGGAGCGGGAAACATTCAGTACTTC.

This chain uses TRBV11-1 with TRBJ2-1; the match to TRBD2 covers 14 bases. V trimming: 1 base; J trimming: 8 bases; junction bases outside the gene matches: 1. This CDR3 is 15 amino acids long. Germline V gene lookup returns CDR1 SGHAT and CDR2 FQDESV (reference sequence). DNA of the CDR3: TGTGCCAGCAGCTTAGTGACTAGCGGGAGGGATGAGCAGTTCTTC. This gives the protein CASSLVTSGRDEQFF. Together with reference TRBV11-1 and TRBJ2-1, the CDR3 gives the full variable domain: EAEVAQSPRYKITEKSQAVAFWCDPISGHATLYWYRQILGQGPELLVQFQDESVVDDSQLPKDRFSAERLKGVDSTLKIQPAELGDSAMYLCASSLVTSGRDEQFFGPGTRLTVL.